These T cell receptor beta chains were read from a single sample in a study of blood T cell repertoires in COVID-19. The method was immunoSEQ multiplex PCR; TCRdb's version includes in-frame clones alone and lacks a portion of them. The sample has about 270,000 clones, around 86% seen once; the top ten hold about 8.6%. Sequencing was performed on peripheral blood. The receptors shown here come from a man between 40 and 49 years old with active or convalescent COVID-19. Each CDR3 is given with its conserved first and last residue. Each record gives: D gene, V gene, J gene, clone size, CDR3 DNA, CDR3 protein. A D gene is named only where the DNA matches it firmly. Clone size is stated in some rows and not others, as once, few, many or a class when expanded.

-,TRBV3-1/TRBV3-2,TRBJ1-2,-,TGTGCCAGCAGCCAAACCGTCACAGGGACCACCTTC,CASSQTVTGTTF
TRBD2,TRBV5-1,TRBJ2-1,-,TGCGCCAGCAGCTTGGCCGCGAGCGGGGGGACCTACAATGAGCAGTTCTTC,CASSLAASGGTYNEQFF
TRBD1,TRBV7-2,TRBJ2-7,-,TGTGCCAGCAGCTCGCCGGACAGGGGTCCCTACGAGCAGTACTTC,CASSSPDRGPYEQYF
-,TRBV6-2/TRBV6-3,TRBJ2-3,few,TGTGCCAGCAGTTACACTAGCACAGATACGCAGTATTTT,CASSYTSTDTQYF
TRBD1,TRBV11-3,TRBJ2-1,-,TGTGCCAGCAGCAGACAGGGGTCGGCCTACAATGAGCAGTTCTTC,CASSRQGSAYNEQFF
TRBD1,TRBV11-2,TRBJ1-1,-,TGTGCCAGCAGCTTACGACAGGGGAGGAGCACTGAAGCTTTCTTT,CASSLRQGRSTEAFF
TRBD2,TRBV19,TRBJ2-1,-,TGTGCCAGTAGTATAGAGGCGGGAGTTTGGAATGAGCAGTTCTTC,CASSIEAGVWNEQFF
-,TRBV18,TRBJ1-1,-,TGTGCCAGCTCATCCACAGAGAACACTGAAGCTTTCTTT,CASSSTENTEAFF
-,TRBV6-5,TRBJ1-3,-,TGTGCCAGCAGCATAAAGAGCTCTGGAAACACCATATATTTT,CASSIKSSGNTIYF
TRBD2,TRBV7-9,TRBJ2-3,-,TGTGCCAGCAGCTCTTGGACTAGCGGACGCACAGATACGCAGTATTTT,CASSSWTSGRTDTQYF
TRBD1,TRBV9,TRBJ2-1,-,TGTGCCAGCAGCGTCGGATTAACAGGGGGCTTAGACAATGAGCAGTTCTTC,CASSVGLTGGLDNEQFF
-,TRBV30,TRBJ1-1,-,TGTGCCGGAGGGACCCGGAGGTTTGACACTGAAGCTTTCTTT,CAGGTRRFDTEAFF
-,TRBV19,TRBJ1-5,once,TGTGCCAGTACCTCTGAGGCGGGGAGCAATCAGCCCCAGCATTTT,CASTSEAGSNQPQHF
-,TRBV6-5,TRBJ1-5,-,TGTGCCAGCAGTTCCAGGGGCTCTTATAGCAATCAGCCCCAGCATTTT,CASSSRGSYSNQPQHF
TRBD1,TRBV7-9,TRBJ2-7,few,TGTGCCAGCAGCCCCTGGACAGGGCGAAATACCTACGAGCAGTACTTC,CASSPWTGRNTYEQYF
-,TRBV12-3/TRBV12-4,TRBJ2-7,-,TGTGCCAGCAGTTATCAGGCCGAGCAGTACTTC,CASSYQAEQYF
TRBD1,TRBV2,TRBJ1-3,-,TGTGCCAGCGACGGGACAGTCGGTGGAAACACCATATATTTT,CASDGTVGGNTIYF
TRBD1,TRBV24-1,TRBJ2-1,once,TGTGCCACCAGTGATTTGCAGGGGGTGAATGAGCAGTTCTTC,CATSDLQGVNEQFF
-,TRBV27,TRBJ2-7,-,TGTGCCAGCAGTTTATCCGGGACACATAACTCCTACGAGCAGTACTTC,CASSLSGTHNSYEQYF
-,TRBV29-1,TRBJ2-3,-,TGCAGCGCCGTCGACACTGAAGATACGCAGTATTTT,CSAVDTEDTQYF
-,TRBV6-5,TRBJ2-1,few,TGTGCCAGCTCCAAGGGAGACTACAATGAGCAGTTCTTC,CASSKGDYNEQFF
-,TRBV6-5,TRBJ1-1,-,TGTGCCAGCAGTTCCCCAGGGGACGGGACTGAAGCTTTCTTT,CASSSPGDGTEAFF
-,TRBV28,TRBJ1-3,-,TGTGCCAGCAGCCACCTCGGAGGGGAATCTGGAAACACCATATATTTT,CASSHLGGESGNTIYF
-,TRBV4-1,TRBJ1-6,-,TGCGCCAGCAGCCAGTCCGGGGATAATTCACCCCTCCACTTT,CASSQSGDNSPLHF
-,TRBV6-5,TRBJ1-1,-,TGTGCCAGCAGTAAGGGACTGGACGGTACTGAAGCTTTCTTT,CASSKGLDGTEAFF
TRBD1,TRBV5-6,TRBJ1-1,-,TGTGCCAGCAGCTCCGGGACAGACGCCGGAGCTTTCTTT,CASSSGTDAGAFF
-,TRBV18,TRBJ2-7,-,TGTGCCAGCTCCGTTCGCCAGGGAAACGAGCAGTACTTC,CASSVRQGNEQYF
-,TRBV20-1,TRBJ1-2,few,TGCAGTGCTAGTCACAGCTATGGCTACACCTTC,CSASHSYGYTF
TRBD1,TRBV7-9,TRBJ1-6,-,TGTGCCAGCAGCTTATCTTCAGGGGGCGAGTATAATTCACCCCTCCACTTT,CASSLSSGGEYNSPLHF
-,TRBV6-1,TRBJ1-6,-,TGTGCCAGCAGTGAGGGCAGAACCTCACCCCTCCACTTT,CASSEGRTSPLHF
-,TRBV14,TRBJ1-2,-,TGTGCCAGCAGCCAAGATGAGGGGGAGGGCTACACCTTC,CASSQDEGEGYTF
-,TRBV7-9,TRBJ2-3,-,TGTGCCAGCAGCTCTGATTTTGGGCAGGGCGACGATACGCAGTATTTT,CASSSDFGQGDDTQYF
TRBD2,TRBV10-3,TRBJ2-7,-,TGTGCCATCAGTGAGAGTGCGGGGGACTACGAGCAGTACTTC,CAISESAGDYEQYF
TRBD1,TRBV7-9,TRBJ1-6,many,TGTGCCAGCAGCCACTTTCAGGGGGCCTGGTCACCCCTCCACTTT,CASSHFQGAWSPLHF
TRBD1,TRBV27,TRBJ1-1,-,TGTGCCAGCAGAGACAGGGGGGCGTGGACTGAAGCTTTCTTT,CASRDRGAWTEAFF
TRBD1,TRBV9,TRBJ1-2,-,TGTGCCAGCAGCGCACGGCAGGGGGCACGTGGCTACACCTTC,CASSARQGARGYTF
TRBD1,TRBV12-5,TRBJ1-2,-,TGTGCTAGTGGTTTTACCACGGACAGGGGGGGTGGCTACACCTTC,CASGFTTDRGGGYTF
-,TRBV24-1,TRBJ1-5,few,TGTGCCACCCAGGCGAATTACAATCAGCCCCAGCATTTT,CATQANYNQPQHF
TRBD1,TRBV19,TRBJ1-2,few,TGTGCCAGTAGGACGATCGGGACAGCTCTCAACTATGGCTACACCTTC,CASRTIGTALNYGYTF
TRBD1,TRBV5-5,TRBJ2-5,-,TGTGCCAGCAGCGGTGGGACAGGGAGGGAGACCCAGTACTTC,CASSGGTGRETQYF
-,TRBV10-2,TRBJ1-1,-,TGCGCCAGCTCTCGGGGGAACACTGAAGCTTTCTTT,CASSRGNTEAFF
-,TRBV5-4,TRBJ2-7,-,TGTGCCAGCAGCTCCGTAGCGGACTACGAGCAGTACTTC,CASSSVADYEQYF
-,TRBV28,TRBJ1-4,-,TGTGCCCTGTCCGGGGGAGGTAATGAAAAACTGTTTTTT,CALSGGGNEKLFF
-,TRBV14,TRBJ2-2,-,TGTGCCAGCAGCCAACAGACAGGAGCCGGGGAGCTGTTTTTT,CASSQQTGAGELFF
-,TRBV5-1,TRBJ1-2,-,TGCGCCAGCAGCTTGGGTGAAGCTTGGGGCTACACCTTC,CASSLGEAWGYTF
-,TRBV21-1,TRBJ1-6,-,TGTGCCAGCAGCAAAGCGCGCAGGGTAGTGGGTTCACCCCTCCACTTT,CASSKARRVVGSPLHF
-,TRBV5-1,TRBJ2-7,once,TGCGCCAGCACCCTGGGGGGGGGCGACTACGAGCAGTACTTC,CASTLGGGDYEQYF
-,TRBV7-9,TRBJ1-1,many,TGTGCCAGCAGCCTCAGTTGGACTGAAGCTTTCTTT,CASSLSWTEAFF
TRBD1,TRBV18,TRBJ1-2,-,TGTGCCAGCTCACTGGACAGGGTTGGGTCCATTGGCTACACCTTC,CASSLDRVGSIGYTF
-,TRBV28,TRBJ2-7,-,TGTGCCAGCAAACGGACAGACCTTTACTACGAGCAGTACTTC,CASKRTDLYYEQYF
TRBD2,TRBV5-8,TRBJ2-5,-,TGTGCCAGCAGCCAGGGACTAGCGGGAAAAGAGACCCAGTACTTC,CASSQGLAGKETQYF
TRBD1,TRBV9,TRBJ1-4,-,TGTGCCAGCAGCGTAGGGGACAGGGGGTGGGCTAATGAAAAACTGTTTTTT,CASSVGDRGWANEKLFF
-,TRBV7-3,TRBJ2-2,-,TGTGCCAGCAGCCCACTAAACACCGGGGAGCTGTTTTTT,CASSPLNTGELFF